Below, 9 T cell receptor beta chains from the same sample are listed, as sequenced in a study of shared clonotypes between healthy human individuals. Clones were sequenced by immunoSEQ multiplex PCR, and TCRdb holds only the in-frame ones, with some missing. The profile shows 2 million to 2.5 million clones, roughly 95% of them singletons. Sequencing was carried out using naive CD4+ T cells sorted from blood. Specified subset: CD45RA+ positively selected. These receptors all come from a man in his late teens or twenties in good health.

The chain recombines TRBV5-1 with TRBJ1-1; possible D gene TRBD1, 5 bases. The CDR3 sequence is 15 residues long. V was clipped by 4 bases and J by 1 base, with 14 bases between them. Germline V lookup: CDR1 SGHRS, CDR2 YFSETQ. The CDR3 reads CASSAGGSGNTEAFF. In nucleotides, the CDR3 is TGCGCCAGCAGCGCTGGGGGGAGTGGGAACACTGAAGCTTTCTTT.

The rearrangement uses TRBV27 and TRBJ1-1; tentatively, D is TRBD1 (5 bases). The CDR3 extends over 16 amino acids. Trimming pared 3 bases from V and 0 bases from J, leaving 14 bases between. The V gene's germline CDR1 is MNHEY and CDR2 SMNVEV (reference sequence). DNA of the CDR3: TGTGCCAGCAGTTTTATGGGTGGGGGAATGAACACTGAAGCTTTCTTT. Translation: CASSFMGGGMNTEAFF.

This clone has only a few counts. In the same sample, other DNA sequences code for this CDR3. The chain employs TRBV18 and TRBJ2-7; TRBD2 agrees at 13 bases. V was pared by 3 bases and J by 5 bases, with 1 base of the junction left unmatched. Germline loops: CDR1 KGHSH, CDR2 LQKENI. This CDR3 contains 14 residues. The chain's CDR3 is CASSPGLAGNEQYF. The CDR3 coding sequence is TGTGCCAGCTCACCGGGACTAGCGGGGAACGAGCAGTACTTC.

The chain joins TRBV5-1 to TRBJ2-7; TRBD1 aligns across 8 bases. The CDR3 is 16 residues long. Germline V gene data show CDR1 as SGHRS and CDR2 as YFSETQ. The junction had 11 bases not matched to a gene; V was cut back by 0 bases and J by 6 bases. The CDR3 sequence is CASSLAVRQGISEQYF. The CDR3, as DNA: TGCGCCAGCAGCTTGGCCGTAAGACAGGGGATTTCCGAGCAGTACTTC. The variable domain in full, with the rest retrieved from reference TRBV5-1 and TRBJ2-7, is KAGVTQTPRYLIKTRGQQVTLSCSPISGHRSVSWYQQTPGQGLQFLFEYFSETQRNKGNFPGRFSGRQFSNSRSEMNVSTLELGDSALYLCASSLAVRQGISEQYFGPGTRLTVT.

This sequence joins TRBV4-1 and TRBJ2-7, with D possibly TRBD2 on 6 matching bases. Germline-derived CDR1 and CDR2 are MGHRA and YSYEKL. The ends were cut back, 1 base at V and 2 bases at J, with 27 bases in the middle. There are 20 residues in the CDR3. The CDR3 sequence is CASSQGGWLGSDGSTYEQYF. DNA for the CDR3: TGCGCCAGCAGCCAAGGGGGGTGGTTGGGATCCGACGGGAGTACCTACGAGCAGTACTTC.

The CDR3 spells CASSQGRNSNQPQHF. CDR3 nucleotides: TGTGCCAGCAGCCAAGGTAGAAATAGCAATCAGCCCCAGCATTTT. The V gene is TRBV7-2, the J gene TRBJ1-5; the D is unclear. Germline values: CDR1 SGHTA, CDR2 FQGNSA. CDR3 length: 15 amino acids. V was trimmed by 5 bases and J by 0 bases, leaving 11 bases between them.

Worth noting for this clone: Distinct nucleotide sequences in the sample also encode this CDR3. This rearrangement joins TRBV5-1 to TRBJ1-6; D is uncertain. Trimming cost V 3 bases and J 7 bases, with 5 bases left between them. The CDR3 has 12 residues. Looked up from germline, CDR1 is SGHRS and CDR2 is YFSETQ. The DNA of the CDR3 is TGCGCCAGCAGCTCTGACAATTCACCCCTCCACTTT. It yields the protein CASSSDNSPLHF.

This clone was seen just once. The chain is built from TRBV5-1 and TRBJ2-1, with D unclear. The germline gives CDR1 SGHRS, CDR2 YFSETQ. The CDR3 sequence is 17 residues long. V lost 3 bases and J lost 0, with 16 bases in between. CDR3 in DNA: TGCGCCAGCAGCTCCGTGAGCTCAACAAGCTCCTACAATGAGCAGTTCTTC. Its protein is CASSSVSSTSSYNEQFF.

CDR3 loop: CASSLGQSRNTIYF. The CDR3 region has the DNA TGTGCCAGCAGCTTAGGACAGAGTAGAAACACCATATATTTT. The chain recombines TRBV5-4 with TRBJ1-3; possibly TRBD1 for D (6 bases). V shed 2 bases and J shed 5 bases, with 11 bases lying between them. Germline CDR1 SGHNT, CDR2 YYREEE (reference sequence). This CDR3 comprises 14 residues.